A selection of T cell receptor beta chains follows, all from one sample in a study of T-cell memory formation after mild COVID-19. TCRdb processed the 5' RACE reads anew with MiXCR; each CDR3 protein has one entry. The sample comprises under 450,000 distinct CDR3 sequences, 23% of which are singletons, and around 12% rests with the top ten. The specimen was PBMCs or a T cell subset sorted from them (not recorded which). The receptors come from an adult woman who had mild COVID-19 (a few samples of this study predate the infection). Cell type and time point are not known. Both conserved end residues are part of each CDR3. Fields, in order: J gene, V gene, clone size, D gene, CDR3 protein, CDR3 DNA. D genes are given only for firm matches. Size is stated for part of the rows, as once, few or many counts, or as a class when the clone is expanded.

>TRBJ1-6|TRBV2|NA|TRBD1
CASTSGTGDFSPLHF
TGTGCCAGCACTTCCGGGACAGGGGATTTTTCACCCCTCCACTTT
>TRBJ2-1|TRBV9|many|NA
CASSNPSGLSYNEQFF
TGTGCCAGCAGCAACCCCAGCGGACTCTCCTACAATGAGCAGTTCTTC
>TRBJ2-7|TRBV20-1|few|NA
CSARAGGTYEQYF
TGCAGTGCTAGAGCGGGCGGAACCTACGAGCAGTACTTC
>TRBJ2-7|TRBV12-3/TRBV12-4|few|NA
CASSLTFYEQYF
TGTGCCAGCAGCCTAACTTTCTACGAGCAGTACTTC
>TRBJ1-5|TRBV6-1|NA|TRBD1
CASRQGTGGNQPQHF
TGTGCCAGCAGGCAAGGGACAGGGGGCAATCAGCCCCAGCATTTT
>TRBJ2-3|TRBV7-2|few|TRBD1
CASSPGTGTLYTQYF
TGTGCCAGCAGCCCCGGGACAGGGACCTTGTATACGCAGTATTTT
>TRBJ2-3|TRBV20-1|few|TRBD2
CSASLGGGADTQYF
TGCAGTGCTAGCCTGGGTGGGGGGGCAGATACGCAGTATTTT
>TRBJ1-1|TRBV6-6|few|NA
CATNFGAATEAFF
TGTGCCACCAACTTTGGGGCGGCCACTGAAGCTTTCTTT
>TRBJ2-5|TRBV5-1|many|TRBD1
CASSVGGTGNQETQYF
TGCGCCAGCAGCGTGGGAGGGACAGGGAATCAAGAGACCCAGTACTTC
>TRBJ2-3|TRBV9|NA|TRBD2
CASRLLAGEEADTQYF
TGTGCCAGCAGGTTGCTAGCGGGAGAGGAGGCAGATACGCAGTATTTT
>TRBJ2-7|TRBV11-2|NA|TRBD2
CASSLDGWISGTKEDYEQYF
TGTGCCAGCAGCTTAGACGGCTGGATTAGCGGGACAAAGGAGGACTACGAGCAGTACTTC
>TRBJ2-5|TRBV2|NA|NA
CASSRQPKETQYF
TGTGCCAGCAGTCGACAGCCCAAAGAGACCCAGTACTTC
>TRBJ2-7|TRBV7-2|NA|TRBD2
CASSLVREDEQYF
TGTGCCAGCAGCTTAGTACGGGAGGACGAGCAGTACTTC
>TRBJ1-1|TRBV29-1|NA|TRBD1
CSVDRAMFPEAFF
TGCAGCGTCGACAGGGCGATGTTCCCTGAAGCTTTCTTT
>TRBJ2-7|TRBV7-6|few|NA
CASSLEGAGKDSYEQYF
TGTGCCAGCAGCTTAGAAGGGGCAGGGAAAGACTCCTACGAGCAGTACTTC
>TRBJ2-7|TRBV10-3|few|TRBD2
CAISESIRTSGYEQYF
TGTGCCATCAGTGAGTCGATTCGGACTAGCGGCTACGAGCAGTACTTC